This T cell receptor beta chain originates from a study of cytomegalovirus exposure and HLA in healthy donors. The PCR employed 60 Vbeta primers together with 13 Jbeta primers. TCRdb's copy holds only in-frame clones and misses some; the assay was immunoSEQ multiplex PCR. This table holds roughly 130,000 clones, 80% found once. Study findings and constraints: Analyzed later, association rates of TCRs varied across HLA loci, with DRB1 most and HLA-C fewest. In a later analysis, roughly 17,000 TCR beta sequences were associated with HLA alleles at 0.05 false discovery rate.

In regard to this clone: Its target is not known.

The CDR3 has 11 residues. The germline V gene encodes CDR1 DFQATT and CDR2 SNEGSKA (reference sequence). Trimming took 3 bases from V and 6 from J, leaving 8 bases between them. This chain links TRBV20-1 with TRBJ1-1; no clear D. The sample taken for sequencing was PBMCs. The sequence derives from a male donor in good health and CMV-seropositive. Here the CDR3 reads CSARAVAEAFF. As DNA, the CDR3 is TGCAGTGCTAGGGCCGTCGCTGAAGCTTTCTTT.